This is a list of T cell receptor beta chains from one sample in a study of shared clonotypes between healthy human individuals. The protocol was immunoSEQ multiplex PCR, while the TCRdb copy is restricted to in-frame clones and leaves out a portion. Of around 1.6 million clones in the sample, 95% to 99% are singletons; the top ten hold about 0.4%. Input material: naive CD4+ T cells sorted from blood. The source is a man under 40 in good health. Both conserved end residues are part of each CDR3. D genes are given only for firm matches. Size is stated for part of the rows, as once, few or many counts, or as a class when the clone is expanded.

-	TRBV28	TRBJ2-7	-	CASSYAPGPTYEQYF	TGTGCCAGCAGCTATGCCCCGGGGCCTACCTACGAGCAGTACTTC
-	TRBV5-1	TRBJ2-1	-	CASSATGPVSNEQFF	TGCGCCAGCAGCGCGACAGGACCGGTTTCTAACGAGCAGTTCTTC
-	TRBV18	TRBJ2-7	-	CASSPDQFYEQYF	TGTGCCAGCTCACCCGATCAATTCTACGAGCAGTACTTC
-	TRBV7-9	TRBJ2-7	-	CASSPAASAFF	TGTGCCAGCAGCCCAGCTGCTAGCGCATTTTTC
-	TRBV5-6	TRBJ2-3	-	CASSLRFLRGTDTQYF	TGTGCCAGCAGCTTAAGATTCCTGCGAGGCACAGATACGCAGTATTTT
-	TRBV7-2	TRBJ2-2	TRBD2	CASRSGSYPGELFF	TGTGCCAGCAGAAGCGGGAGTTATCCCGGGGAGCTGTTTTTT
-	TRBV18	TRBJ2-2	-	CASSPRRGGSDTGELFF	TGTGCCAGCTCACCAAGAAGAGGGGGGTCGGACACCGGGGAGCTGTTTTTT
-	TRBV15	TRBJ2-6	-	CATSMGEAGANVLTF	TGTGCCACCAGCATGGGGGAGGCTGGGGCCAACGTCCTGACTTTC
-	TRBV5-1	TRBJ2-2	TRBD1	CASSFQQGITGELFF	TGCGCCAGCAGCTTCCAACAGGGGATTACCGGGGAGCTGTTTTTT
-	TRBV28	TRBJ1-2	-	CASSRGRVYGYTF	TGTGCCAGCAGCCGGGGACGTGTTTATGGCTACACCTTC
-	TRBV5-5	TRBJ1-2	TRBD1	CASSLGDRRRNYGYTF	TGTGCCAGCAGCTTGGGGGACAGAAGGAGGAACTATGGCTACACCTTC
-	TRBV5-5	TRBJ2-1	TRBD1	CASSLRGQGYNEQFF	TGTGCCAGCAGCTTGCGCGGACAGGGGTACAATGAGCAGTTCTTC
-	TRBV5-5	TRBJ1-4	-	CASSFGPRIDNEKLFF	TGTGCCAGCAGCTTTGGCCCTCGGATTGATAATGAAAAACTGTTTTTT
-	TRBV11-2	TRBJ2-7	TRBD1	CASSSIKGQTSSYEQYF	TGTGCCAGCAGCTCAATTAAGGGACAGACAAGCTCCTACGAGCAGTACTTC
-	TRBV28	TRBJ2-3	TRBD2	CASSSPLRLAGADTQYF	TGTGCCAGCAGTTCCCCTTTACGACTAGCGGGCGCAGATACGCAGTATTTT
-	TRBV2	TRBJ1-1	-	CASVDPGGAYTEAFF	TGTGCCAGCGTCGATCCGGGGGGGGCTTACACTGAAGCTTTCTTT
once	TRBV6-5	TRBJ1-2	-	CASSYQGNYGYTF	TGTGCCAGCAGTTACCAGGGAAACTATGGCTACACCTTC
-	TRBV6-5	TRBJ2-1	-	CASSYGDNEQFF	TGTGCCAGCAGTTACGGTGACAATGAGCAGTTCTTC
-	TRBV30	TRBJ1-1	-	CAWSVLVNTEAFF	TGTGCCTGGAGTGTACTTGTGAACACTGAAGCTTTCTTT
-	TRBV2	TRBJ1-5	TRBD1	CASRKDRAYQPQHF	TGTGCCAGCCGGAAGGACAGGGCCTATCAGCCCCAGCATTTT
-	TRBV29-1	TRBJ2-5	TRBD2	CSVESSLGGVETQYF	TGCAGCGTTGAATCCTCCTTGGGGGGGGTGGAGACCCAGTACTTC
-	TRBV5-1	TRBJ2-3	-	CASSLASLSGTDTQYF	TGCGCCAGCAGCTTGGCCTCCTTGAGCGGCACAGATACGCAGTATTTT
-	TRBV6-5	TRBJ2-2	-	CASSYRGAAPIRELFF	TGTGCCAGCAGTTATCGCGGGGCAGCCCCTATCAGGGAGCTGTTTTTT
-	TRBV6-5	TRBJ1-2	TRBD1	CASSVEGQGYGYTF	TGTGCCAGCAGCGTGGAGGGACAGGGATATGGCTACACCTTC
-	TRBV30	TRBJ2-3	-	CAWSEDSGASTDTQYF	TGTGCCTGGAGTGAAGATAGCGGAGCCAGCACAGATACGCAGTATTTT
-	TRBV6-1	TRBJ2-7	-	CAIQSGSKPEQYF	TGTGCCATCCAATCGGGCTCAAAACCGGAGCAGTACTTC
-	TRBV28	TRBJ1-1	-	CASVTGNTEAFF	TGTGCCAGCGTCACAGGGAACACTGAAGCTTTCTTT
-	TRBV7-8	TRBJ1-2	-	CASSLAGNPFERDGYTF	TGTGCCAGCAGCTTAGCGGGGAACCCCTTCGAGCGAGATGGCTACACCTTC
-	TRBV5-4	TRBJ2-2	-	CASSPAGGNTGELFF	TGTGCCAGCAGCCCCGCAGGCGGCAACACCGGGGAGCTGTTTTTT
-	TRBV5-6	TRBJ1-5	-	CASSIGDSNQPQHF	TGTGCCAGCAGTATAGGGGATAGCAATCAGCCCCAGCATTTT
-	TRBV29-1	TRBJ2-1	-	CSVGPTQAYNEQFF	TGCAGCGTTGGGCCGACTCAAGCCTACAATGAGCAGTTCTTC
-	TRBV4-2	TRBJ1-2	-	CASSPTGALGYTF	TGTGCCAGCAGCCCCACGGGGGCCTTAGGCTACACCTTC
-	TRBV7-8	TRBJ1-1	-	CASRLTEGPTEAFF	TGTGCCAGCAGGCTGACAGAGGGCCCCACTGAAGCTTTCTTT
once	TRBV6-1	TRBJ2-3	-	CASRETGTDTQYF	TGTGCCAGCAGGGAAACAGGCACAGATACGCAGTATTTT
-	TRBV2	TRBJ2-7	-	CASRSSYEQYF	TGTGCCAGCCGATCGTCCTACGAGCAGTACTTC
-	TRBV7-9	TRBJ1-3	TRBD1	CASSLVGVGQGISGNTIYF	TGTGCCAGCAGCTTAGTAGGTGTCGGACAGGGGATTTCTGGAAACACCATATATTTT
-	TRBV29-1	TRBJ2-7	TRBD1	CSVEGQAYEQYF	TGCAGCGTTGAGGGACAGGCCTACGAGCAGTACTTC
-	TRBV19	TRBJ2-7	-	CASSDRRGTYEQYF	TGTGCCAGTAGTGACCGGAGAGGGACCTACGAGCAGTACTTC
-	TRBV25-1	TRBJ2-1	-	CASSGNRGRNNEQFF	TGTGCCAGCAGTGGAAATCGGGGCAGGAACAATGAGCAGTTCTTC
-	TRBV15	TRBJ1-1	-	CATSVGGPKNTEAFF	TGTGCCACCAGCGTTGGGGGACCGAAGAACACTGAAGCTTTCTTT